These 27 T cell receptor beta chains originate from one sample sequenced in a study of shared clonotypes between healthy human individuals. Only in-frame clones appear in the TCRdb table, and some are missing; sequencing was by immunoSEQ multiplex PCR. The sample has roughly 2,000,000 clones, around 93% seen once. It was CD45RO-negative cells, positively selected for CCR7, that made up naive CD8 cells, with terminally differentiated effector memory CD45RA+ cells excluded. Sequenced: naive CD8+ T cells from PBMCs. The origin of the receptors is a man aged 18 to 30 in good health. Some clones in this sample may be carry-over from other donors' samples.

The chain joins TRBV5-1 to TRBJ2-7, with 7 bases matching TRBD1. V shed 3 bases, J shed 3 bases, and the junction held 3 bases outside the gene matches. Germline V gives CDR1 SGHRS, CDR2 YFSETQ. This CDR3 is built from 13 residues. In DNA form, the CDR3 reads TGCGCCAGCAGCTACCGACAGGGCTACGAGCAGTACTTC. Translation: CASSYRQGYEQYF.

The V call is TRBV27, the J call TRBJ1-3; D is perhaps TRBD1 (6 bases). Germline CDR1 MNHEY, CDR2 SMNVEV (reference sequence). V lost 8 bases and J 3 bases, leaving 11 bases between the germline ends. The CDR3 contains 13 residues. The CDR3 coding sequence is TGTGCCAGCGGACAGATCAATGGAAACACCATATATTTT. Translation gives CASGQINGNTIYF.

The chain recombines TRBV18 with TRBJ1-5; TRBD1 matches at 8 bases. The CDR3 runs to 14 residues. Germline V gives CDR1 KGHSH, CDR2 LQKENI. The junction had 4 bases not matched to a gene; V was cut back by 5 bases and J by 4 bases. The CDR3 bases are TGTGCCAGCTCAGAAGACAGGGGAAATCAGCCCCAGCATTTT. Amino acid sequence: CASSEDRGNQPQHF.

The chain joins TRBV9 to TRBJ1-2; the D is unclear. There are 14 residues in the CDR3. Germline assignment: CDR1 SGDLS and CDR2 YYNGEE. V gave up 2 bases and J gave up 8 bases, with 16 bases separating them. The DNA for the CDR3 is TGTGCCAGCAGCGTGAAGCCGGGAGTAGTAGGCTACACCTTC. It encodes CASSVKPGVVGYTF.

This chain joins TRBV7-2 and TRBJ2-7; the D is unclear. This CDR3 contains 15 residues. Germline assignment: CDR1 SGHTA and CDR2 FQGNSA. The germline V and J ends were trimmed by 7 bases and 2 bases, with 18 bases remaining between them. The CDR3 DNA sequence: TGTGCCAGCACCTCTGGATTGTCGGGCGCCTACGAGCAGTACTTC. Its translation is CASTSGLSGAYEQYF.

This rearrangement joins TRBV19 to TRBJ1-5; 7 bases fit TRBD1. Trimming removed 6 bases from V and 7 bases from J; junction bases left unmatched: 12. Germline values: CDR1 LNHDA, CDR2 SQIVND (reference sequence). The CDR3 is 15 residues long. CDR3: CASRNDREGVQPQHF. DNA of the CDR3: TGTGCCAGTAGAAACGACAGGGAGGGAGTGCAGCCCCAGCATTTT.

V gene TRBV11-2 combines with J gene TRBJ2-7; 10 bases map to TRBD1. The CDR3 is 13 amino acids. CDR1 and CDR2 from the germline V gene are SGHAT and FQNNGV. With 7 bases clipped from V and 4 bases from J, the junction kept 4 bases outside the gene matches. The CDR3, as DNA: TGTGCCAGCACGGGACAGGGGAGTTACGAGCAGTACTTC. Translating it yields CASTGQGSYEQYF.

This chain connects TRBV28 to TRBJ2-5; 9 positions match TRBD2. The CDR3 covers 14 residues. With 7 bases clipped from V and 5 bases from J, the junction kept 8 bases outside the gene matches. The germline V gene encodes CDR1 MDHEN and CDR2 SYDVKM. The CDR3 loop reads CASTMGLAGETQYF. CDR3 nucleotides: TGTGCCAGCACCATGGGGCTAGCGGGGGAGACCCAGTACTTC. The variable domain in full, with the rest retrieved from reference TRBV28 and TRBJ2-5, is DVKVTQSSRYLVKRTGEKVFLECVQDMDHENMFWYRQDPGLGLRLIYFSYDVKMKEKGDIPEGYSVSREKKERFSLILESASTNQTSMYLCASTMGLAGETQYFGPGTRLLVL.

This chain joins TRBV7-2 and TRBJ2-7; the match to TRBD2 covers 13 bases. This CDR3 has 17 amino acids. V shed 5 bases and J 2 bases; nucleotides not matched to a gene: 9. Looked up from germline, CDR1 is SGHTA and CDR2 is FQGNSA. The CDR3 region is CASSLTRLAGGPYEQYF. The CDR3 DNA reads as TGTGCCAGCAGCCTAACCCGACTAGCGGGGGGCCCCTACGAGCAGTACTTC. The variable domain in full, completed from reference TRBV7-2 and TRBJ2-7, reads GAGVSQSPSNKVTEKGKDVELRCDPISGHTALYWYRQSLGQGLEFLIYFQGNSAPDKSGLPSDRFSAERTGGSVSTLTIQRTQQEDSAVYLCASSLTRLAGGPYEQYFGPGTRLTVT.

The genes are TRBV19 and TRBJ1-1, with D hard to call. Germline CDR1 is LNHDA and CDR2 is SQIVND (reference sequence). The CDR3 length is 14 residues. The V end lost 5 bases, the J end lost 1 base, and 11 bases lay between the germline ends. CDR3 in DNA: TGTGCCAGTAGTTGGCGGCTAAAGAACACTGAAGCTTTCTTT. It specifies CASSWRLKNTEAFF.

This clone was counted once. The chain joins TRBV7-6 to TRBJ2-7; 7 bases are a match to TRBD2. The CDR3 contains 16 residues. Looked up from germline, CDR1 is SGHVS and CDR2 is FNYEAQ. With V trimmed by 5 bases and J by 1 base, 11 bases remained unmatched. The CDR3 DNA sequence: TGTGCCAGCAGCATCCACGGGCGGGAGATATCCTACGAGCAGTACTTC. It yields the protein CASSIHGREISYEQYF.

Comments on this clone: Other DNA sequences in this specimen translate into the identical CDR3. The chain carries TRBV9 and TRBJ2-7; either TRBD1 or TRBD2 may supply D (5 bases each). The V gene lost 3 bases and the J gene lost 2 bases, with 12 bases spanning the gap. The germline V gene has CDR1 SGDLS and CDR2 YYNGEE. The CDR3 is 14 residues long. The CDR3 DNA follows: TGTGCCAGCAGCGCCCGGGACCGAGCCTACGAGCAGTACTTC. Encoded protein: CASSARDRAYEQYF.

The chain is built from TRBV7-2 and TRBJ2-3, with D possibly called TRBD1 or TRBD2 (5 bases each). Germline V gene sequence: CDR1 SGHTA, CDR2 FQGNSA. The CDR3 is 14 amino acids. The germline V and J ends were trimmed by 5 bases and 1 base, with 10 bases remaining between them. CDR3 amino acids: CASSHVGGTDTQYF. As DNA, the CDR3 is TGTGCCAGCAGCCACGTGGGGGGCACAGATACGCAGTATTTT.

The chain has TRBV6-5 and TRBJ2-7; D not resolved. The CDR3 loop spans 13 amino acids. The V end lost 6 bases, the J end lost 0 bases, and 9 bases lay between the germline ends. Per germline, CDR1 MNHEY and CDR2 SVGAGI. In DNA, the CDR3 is TGTGCCAGCAGGGGCAGACTCTCCTACGAGCAGTACTTC. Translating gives CASRGRLSYEQYF.

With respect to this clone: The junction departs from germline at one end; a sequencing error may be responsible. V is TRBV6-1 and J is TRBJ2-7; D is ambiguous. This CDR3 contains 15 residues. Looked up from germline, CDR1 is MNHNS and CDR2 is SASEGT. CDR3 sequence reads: CASSGLTLEAYEQCF. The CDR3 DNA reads TGTGCCAGCAGTGGCCTCACCCTCGAGGCCTACGAGCAGTGCTTC.

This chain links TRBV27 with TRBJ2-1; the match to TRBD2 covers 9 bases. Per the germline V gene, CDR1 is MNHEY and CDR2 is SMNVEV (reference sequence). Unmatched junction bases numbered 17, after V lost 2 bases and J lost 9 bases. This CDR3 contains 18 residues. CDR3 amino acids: CASSLLRPRAGGLGEQFF. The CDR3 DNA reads TGTGCCAGCAGTTTACTACGCCCCAGGGCGGGAGGGTTGGGTGAGCAGTTCTTC.

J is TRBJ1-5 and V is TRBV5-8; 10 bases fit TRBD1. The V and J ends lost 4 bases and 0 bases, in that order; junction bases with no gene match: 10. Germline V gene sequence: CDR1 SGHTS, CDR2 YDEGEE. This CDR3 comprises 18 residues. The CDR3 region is CASSPGQGQSYSNQPQHF. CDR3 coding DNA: TGTGCCAGCAGCCCGGGACAGGGGCAATCCTATAGCAATCAGCCCCAGCATTTT.

In DNA form, the CDR3 reads TGTGCCTGGAGTACACCCGGGACAGGGGTCTCCTACGAGCAGTACTTC. This gives the protein CAWSTPGTGVSYEQYF. The chain recombines TRBV30 with TRBJ2-7; 10 bases map to TRBD1. Losses at the gene ends were 2 bases for V and 0 bases for J; bases not matched to a gene: 7. CDR3 size: 16 residues. Looked up from germline, CDR1 is GTSNPN and CDR2 is SVGIG (reference sequence).

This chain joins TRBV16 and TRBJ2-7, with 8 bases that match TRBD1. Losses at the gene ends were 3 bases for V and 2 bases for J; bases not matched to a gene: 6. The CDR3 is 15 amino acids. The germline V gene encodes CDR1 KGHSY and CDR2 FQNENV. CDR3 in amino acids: CASSHPGQAPYEQYF. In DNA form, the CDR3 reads TGTGCCAGCAGCCATCCGGGACAGGCGCCCTACGAGCAGTACTTC.

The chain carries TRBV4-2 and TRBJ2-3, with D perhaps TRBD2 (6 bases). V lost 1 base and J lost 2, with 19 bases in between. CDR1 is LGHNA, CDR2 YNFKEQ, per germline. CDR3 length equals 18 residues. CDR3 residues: CASSQGPWQGGITDTQYF. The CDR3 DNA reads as TGTGCCAGCAGCCAAGGTCCGTGGCAGGGAGGTATCACAGATACGCAGTATTTT.

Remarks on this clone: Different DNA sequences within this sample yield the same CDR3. CDR3 region: CASSLVGGNQPQHF. The CDR3 coding sequence is TGTGCCAGCAGCTTAGTTGGGGGAAATCAGCCCCAGCATTTT. J is TRBJ1-5 and V is TRBV7-9; perhaps TRBD1 as D (5 bases). V was shortened by 1 base and J by 4 bases, with 8 bases between the two germline ends. Germline V gives CDR1 SEHNR, CDR2 FQNEAQ (reference sequence). The CDR3 has 14 residues.

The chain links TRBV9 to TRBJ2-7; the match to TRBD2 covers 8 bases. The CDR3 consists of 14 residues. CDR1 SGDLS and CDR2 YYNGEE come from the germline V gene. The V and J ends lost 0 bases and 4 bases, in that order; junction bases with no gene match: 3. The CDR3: CASSVGSGMYEQYF. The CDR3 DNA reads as TGTGCCAGCAGCGTAGGTAGCGGGATGTACGAGCAGTACTTC.

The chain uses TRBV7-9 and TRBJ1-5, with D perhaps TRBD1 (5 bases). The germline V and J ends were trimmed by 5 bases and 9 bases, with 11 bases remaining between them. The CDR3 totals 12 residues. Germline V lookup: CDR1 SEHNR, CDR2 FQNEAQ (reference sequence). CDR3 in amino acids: CASSRGVWPQHF. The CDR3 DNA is TGTGCCAGCAGCCGGGGGGTATGGCCCCAGCATTTT. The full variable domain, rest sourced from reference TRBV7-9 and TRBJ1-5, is DTGVSQNPRHKITKRGQNVTFRCDPISEHNRLYWYRQTLGQGPEFLTYFQNEAQLEKSRLLSDRFSAERPKGSFSTLEIQRTEQGDSAMYLCASSRGVWPQHFGDGTRLSIL.

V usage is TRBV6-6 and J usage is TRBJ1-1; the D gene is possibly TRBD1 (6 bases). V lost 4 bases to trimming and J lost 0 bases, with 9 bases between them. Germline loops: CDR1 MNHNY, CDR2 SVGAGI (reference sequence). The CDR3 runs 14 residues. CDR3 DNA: TGTGCCAGCAGTTTGGGGGGGCTGAACACTGAAGCTTTCTTT. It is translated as CASSLGGLNTEAFF.

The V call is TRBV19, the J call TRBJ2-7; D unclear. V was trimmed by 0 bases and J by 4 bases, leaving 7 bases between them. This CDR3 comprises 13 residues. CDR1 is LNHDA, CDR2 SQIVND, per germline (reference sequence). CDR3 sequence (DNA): TGTGCCAGTAGTATAGATGCCAGGTACGAGCAGTACTTC. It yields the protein CASSIDARYEQYF. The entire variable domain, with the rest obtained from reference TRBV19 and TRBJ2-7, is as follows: DGGITQSPKYLFRKEGQNVTLSCEQNLNHDAMYWYRQDPGQGLRLIYYSQIVNDFQKGDIAEGYSVSREKKESFPLTVTSAQKNPTAFYLCASSIDARYEQYFGPGTRLTVT.

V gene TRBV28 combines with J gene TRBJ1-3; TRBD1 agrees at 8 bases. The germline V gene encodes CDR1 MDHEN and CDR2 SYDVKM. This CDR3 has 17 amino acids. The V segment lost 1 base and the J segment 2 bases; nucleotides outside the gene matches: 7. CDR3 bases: TGTGCCAGCAGTTTATCCAACCACAGGGGGGCTGGAAACACCATATATTTT. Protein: CASSLSNHRGAGNTIYF.

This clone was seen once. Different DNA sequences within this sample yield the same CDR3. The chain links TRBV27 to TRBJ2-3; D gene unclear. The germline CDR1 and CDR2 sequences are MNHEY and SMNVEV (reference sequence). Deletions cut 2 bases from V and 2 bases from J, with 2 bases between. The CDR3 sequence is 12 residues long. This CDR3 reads CASSLTTDTQYF. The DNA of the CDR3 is TGTGCCAGCAGTTTAACCACAGATACGCAGTATTTT.